This record covers a single T cell receptor beta chain. Looked up from germline, CDR1 is MNHEY and CDR2 is SVGAGI. The CDR3 sequence is 15 residues long. J lost 2 bases, V lost 7 bases, and 4 bases had no gene match. The data were taken from a study of blood T cell repertoires in COVID-19. Across the whole study: PBMCs, B-cell-depleted T cells, or T cells provided the cDNA or gDNA that made up the material.

Sequenced by immunoSEQ multiplex PCR; TCRdb stores in-frame clones only, minus some. The sample contains some 240,000 clones, approximately 89% of which appear only once. Followed over time, Seattle patients had been enrolled while infection was active. Sequenced: peripheral blood. The sequence was collected from a woman in her 70s with COVID-19, enrolled during active disease. The V call is TRBV6-5, the J call TRBJ2-2; 10 nucleotides line up with TRBD2. In DNA form, the CDR3 reads TGTGCCAGCAAAAGGACTAGCGGAAACACCGGGGAGCTGTTTTTT. Translating it yields CASKRTSGNTGELFF.